Below, 25 T cell receptor beta chains from the same sample are listed, as sequenced in a study of T-cell reconstitution after alpha-beta-depleted transplantation in children. For TCRbeta, the library was prepared with unique molecular identifiers. From the PCR reads, TCRdb called clonotypes with MiXCR, one entry per CDR3 protein. The repertoire has about 120,000 distinct CDR3 sequences, approximately 10% of them found once; the top ten carry roughly a third. This specimen consisted of PBMCs, obtained before TCRalphabeta/CD19-depleted stem cell transplant. These receptors all stem from a boy younger than 10 with acute lymphoblastic leukemia, due to receive a stem cell transplant.

This clonotype was seen at least ten times. This sequence joins TRBV6-1 and TRBJ1-2; no clear D. The V and J ends lost 4 bases and 4 bases respectively, with 13 bases between them. The CDR3 covers 14 residues. Germline values: CDR1 MNHNS, CDR2 SASEGT. The CDR3 here is CASSGPTHAYGYTF. CDR3 coding DNA: TGTGCCAGCAGTGGCCCGACCCACGCCTATGGCTACACCTTC.

This clonotype occurred many times. The chain couples TRBV20-1 to TRBJ1-1; 9 nucleotides agree with TRBD1. This CDR3 spans 14 amino acids. CDR1 is DFQATT, CDR2 SNEGSKA, per germline (reference sequence). Trimming at V came to 3 bases and at J to 10 bases, leaving 12 bases not matched to a gene. The CDR3 bases are TGCAGTGCTAGTAATACCGGGACAGGGACGTCAGCTTTCTTT. Amino acid sequence: CSASNTGTGTSAFF.

In its sample, this clonotype was seen a few times. The chain recombines TRBV12-3 or TRBV12-4 with TRBJ1-1; D is uncertain. V lost 3 bases and J 0 bases, leaving 8 bases between the germline ends. CDR3 length equals 14 residues. CDR3 bases: TGTGCCAGCAGTTTGAGACGGATGAACACTGAAGCTTTCTTT. Translation: CASSLRRMNTEAFF.

This clonotype was seen a handful of times. The CDR3, as DNA: TGTGCCAGCAGCCACCGGGGACTTCAACCCTATGGCTACACCTTC. It translates to CASSHRGLQPYGYTF. This chain links TRBV6-1 with TRBJ1-2; tentatively, D is TRBD1 (5 bases). Trimming left V 6 bases short and J 4 bases short, with 18 bases between. The germline V gene has CDR1 MNHNS and CDR2 SASEGT. The CDR3 totals 15 residues.

This rearrangement joins TRBV6-1 to TRBJ2-1, with 11 bases aligning to TRBD1. Germline values: CDR1 MNHNS, CDR2 SASEGT. The CDR3 length is 15 residues. The ends lost 5 bases at V and 9 bases at J; junction bases unmatched: 9. The CDR3 spells CASSPGQGVPSEQFF. The DNA of the CDR3 is TGTGCCAGCAGTCCGGGACAGGGGGTTCCGAGTGAGCAGTTCTTC.

The count of this clonotype is one. The chain links TRBV30 to TRBJ2-2; D call uncertain. This CDR3 has 14 amino acids. The germline gives CDR1 GTSNPN, CDR2 SVGIG (reference sequence). Here the CDR3 reads CALTVETNTGELFF. Here the CDR3 DNA reads TGTGCACTAACGGTGGAAACGAACACCGGGGAGCTGTTTTTT. Full variable domain (outside the CDR3, taken from reference TRBV30 and TRBJ2-2): SQTIHQWPATLVQPVGSPLSLECTVEGTSNPNLYWYRQAAGRGLQLLFYSVGIGQISSEVPQNLSASRPQDRQFILSSKKLLLSDSGFYLCALTVETNTGELFFGEGSRLTVL.

The rearrangement links TRBV5-1 to TRBJ1-2; D not resolved. The CDR3 spans 12 residues. Per germline, CDR1 SGHRS and CDR2 YFSETQ. Trimming removed 0 bases at V and 4 bases at J, with 4 bases between. CDR3 amino acids: CASSLESYGYTF. The CDR3 bases are TGCGCCAGCAGCTTGGAGTCCTATGGCTACACCTTC.

There are many counts of this clonotype. The chain couples TRBV20-1 to TRBJ2-5, with unresolved D. V shed 1 base and J shed 12 bases, with 3 bases lying between them. The CDR3 totals 8 residues. Germline V gene lookup returns CDR1 DFQATT and CDR2 SNEGSKA (reference sequence). The CDR3 nucleotides read TGCAGTGCTAGAGGGGAGTACTTC. The encoded protein is CSARGEYF.

This clonotype was observed at least ten times. The V call is TRBV7-9, the J call TRBJ1-4, with D perhaps TRBD1 (5 bases). The CDR3 contains 16 residues. Germline CDR1 reads SEHNR; CDR2 reads FQNEAQ (reference sequence). V was shortened by 3 bases and J by 10 bases, with 21 bases between the two germline ends. CDR3 bases: TGTGCCAGCAGCTTGGTGACAGCGCTTGAATCCGGAAAACTGTTTTTT. Amino acid sequence: CASSLVTALESGKLFF.

This clonotype came up many times. The chain joins TRBV5-1 to TRBJ2-1; D uncertain. V was trimmed by 4 bases and J by 7 bases, leaving 18 bases between them. The CDR3 runs to 15 residues. From germline, CDR1 is SGHRS and CDR2 YFSETQ. CDR3 DNA: TGCGCCAGCAGCCCCCCGGGCCTTTCTTTTAATGAGCAGTTCTTC. Its protein product is CASSPPGLSFNEQFF.

V usage is TRBV30 and J usage is TRBJ1-5; TRBD1 aligns across 10 bases. With V trimmed by 2 bases and J by 5 bases, 6 bases remained unmatched. CDR3 length: 15 residues. Germline-derived CDR1 and CDR2 are GTSNPN and SVGIG (reference sequence). The CDR3 coding sequence is TGTGCCTGGAGTCCCGGGACAGGGGTTGATCAGCCCCAGCATTTT. Its protein product is CAWSPGTGVDQPQHF.

This clonotype has a handful of counts. The chain recombines TRBV5-8 with TRBJ1-5; no clear D. The CDR3 spans 13 residues. V lost 4 bases and J 4 bases, leaving 9 bases between the germline ends. The V gene's germline CDR1 is SGHTS and CDR2 YDEGEE. In nucleotides, the CDR3 is TGTGCCAGCAGCCGACACGTAAATCAGCCCCAGCATTTT. This sequence encodes CASSRHVNQPQHF.

This clonotype was detected only a few times. The chain uses TRBV14 and TRBJ2-3; D is unresolved. V was clipped by 1 base and J by 9 bases, with 5 bases between them. The CDR3 is 11 residues long. The germline CDR1 and CDR2 sequences are SGHDN and FVKESK. CDR3 sequence: CASSQVRTQYF. Written as DNA, the CDR3 is TGTGCCAGCAGCCAAGTCCGGACGCAGTATTTT.

The rearrangement links TRBV3-1 to TRBJ2-3; 15 bases agree with TRBD2. The germline V gene has CDR1 LGHDT and CDR2 YNNKEL (reference sequence). The J segment lost 3 bases and the V segment lost 11 bases, leaving 15 bases of the junction unmatched. This CDR3 has 18 amino acids. This CDR3 reads CASCQVGGTSGRTDTQYF. CDR3 coding DNA: TGTGCCTCCTGCCAAGTAGGAGGGACTAGCGGGAGGACAGATACGCAGTATTTT.

This clonotype turned up a few times. This chain links TRBV20-1 with TRBJ2-1; D remains ambiguous. This CDR3 has 12 residues. Germline V CDR1 and CDR2: DFQATT, SNEGSKA (reference sequence). The CDR3 DNA reads TGCAGCCTCGTGAGCTCCTACAATGAGCAGTTCTTC. Its translation: CSLVSSYNEQFF.

CDR3 region: CASSALGTGGGRSEKLFF. In DNA form, the CDR3 reads TGTGCCAGCAGCGCCCTAGGGACAGGGGGCGGTAGGAGTGAAAAACTGTTTTTT. The V call is TRBV11-2, the J call TRBJ1-4, with 12 bases identical to TRBD1. The CDR3 sequence is 18 residues long. CDR1 is SGHAT, CDR2 FQNNGV, per germline. Germline trimming cut 5 bases from V and 7 bases from J; bases unmatched to any gene: 14.

This clonotype was seen many times. J is TRBJ2-1 and V is TRBV5-1, with TRBD2 matching over 14 bases. The ends lost 1 base at V and 0 bases at J; junction bases unmatched: 9. Germline V gene lookup returns CDR1 SGHRS and CDR2 YFSETQ. The CDR3 is made up of 20 amino acids. CDR3: CASSLRGQGTSGSSYNEQFF. Here the CDR3 DNA reads TGCGCCAGCAGCTTGCGTGGACAGGGGACTAGCGGGAGCTCCTACAATGAGCAGTTCTTC.

The rearrangement joins TRBV20-1 to TRBJ2-1; 10 bases agree with TRBD2. The CDR3 length is 12 residues. CDR1 is DFQATT and CDR2 is SNEGSKA in the germline V gene (reference sequence). The CDR3 bases are TGCAGAGTCAGCGGGAGGGGCAATGAGCAGTTCTTC. Translation gives CRVSGRGNEQFF.

This clonotype was counted between two and nine times. V and J are TRBV12-3 or TRBV12-4 and TRBJ2-5, with 11 bases lining up with TRBD2. This CDR3 region has 19 residues. V lost 3 bases, J lost 1 base, and 13 bases stayed unmatched. This CDR3 reads CASSLGSSFLAGGQETQYF. The CDR3, as DNA: TGTGCCAGCAGTTTGGGGTCCTCTTTTCTAGCGGGAGGCCAAGAGACCCAGTACTTC.

The chain links TRBV5-1 to TRBJ2-1; TRBD2 aligns across 7 bases. The CDR3 extends over 17 amino acids. V trimming: 3 bases; J trimming: 7 bases; junction bases outside the gene matches: 16. Germline-derived CDR1 and CDR2 are SGHRS and YFSETQ. CDR3 coding DNA: TGCGCCAGCAGCTCCCCCCCCCGAGCGGGGAACCTAAATGAGCAGTTCTTC. Its translation: CASSSPPRAGNLNEQFF.

The rearrangement links TRBV11-2 to TRBJ2-1; the D call may be TRBD1 or TRBD2 (5 bases each). The CDR3 is 16 residues long. The germline gives CDR1 SGHAT, CDR2 FQNNGV. V was cut by 0 bases and J by 4 bases, with 13 bases left in between. The CDR3 DNA sequence: TGTGCCAGCAGCTTAGATCAATGGGGCGGGTACAATGAGCAGTTCTTC. The encoded protein is CASSLDQWGGYNEQFF.

This clonotype was picked up many times. V is TRBV2 and J is TRBJ2-1; TRBD2 agrees at 10 bases. Germline assignment: CDR1 SNHLY and CDR2 FYNNEI. This CDR3 has 20 amino acids. The V gene end was trimmed by 2 bases and the J gene end by 0 bases; junction bases not matched to a gene: 13. The CDR3 DNA follows: TGTGCCAGCAGTGAAACGGGACTAGCGAGAACTAAGAGCTCCTACAATGAGCAGTTCTTC. Its translation is CASSETGLARTKSSYNEQFF.

This clonotype has a handful of counts. V is TRBV6-1 and J is TRBJ2-2; no reliable D call. Germline-derived CDR1 and CDR2 are MNHNS and SASEGT. The V end lost 3 bases, the J end lost 6 bases, and 8 bases lay between the germline ends. This CDR3 region has 13 residues. This chain's CDR3 is CASSDRLAGELFF. In nucleotides, the CDR3 is TGTGCCAGCAGTGATCGTTTAGCCGGGGAGCTGTTTTTT.

This chain joins TRBV20-1 and TRBJ2-2; 7 bases line up with TRBD2. V shed 3 bases and J 3 bases; nucleotides not matched to a gene: 10. This CDR3 is built from 16 residues. The germline CDR1 and CDR2 sequences are DFQATT and SNEGSKA (reference sequence). The CDR3 DNA sequence: TGCAGTGCTAGCATCCCGGGACTAAGGGACACCGGGGAGCTGTTTTTT. Protein product: CSASIPGLRDTGELFF.

The rearrangement links TRBV28 to TRBJ2-6; possible D gene TRBD1, 6 bases. The CDR3 extends over 15 amino acids. Germline loops: CDR1 MDHEN, CDR2 SYDVKM. Trimming left V 7 bases short and J 0 bases short, with 10 bases between. CDR3 region: CASIKGGSGANVLTF. The DNA for the CDR3 is TGTGCCAGCATTAAAGGGGGCTCTGGGGCCAACGTCCTGACTTTC.